This T cell receptor (beta chain) was profiled in a study of OX40 agonist ivuxolimab in advanced cancers. Across the whole study: Prior anti-PD-1, anti-PD-L1 or anti-CTLA-4 therapy was allowed; around 40% had some.

Using immunoSEQ multiplex PCR, the repertoire was profiled, and TCRdb retains in-frame clones only, with some absent. In the table there are around 24,000 clones, about 82% of which are singletons. With V trimmed by 4 bases and J by 4 bases, 8 bases remained unmatched. CDR3 length: 16 residues. The germline CDR1 and CDR2 sequences are WSHSY and SAAADI. Here the sequenced sample was CD4+ or CD8+ T cells sorted from blood, taken in a trial of the OX40 agonist ivuxolimab. This chain joins TRBV10-2 and TRBJ2-2; 8 bases map to TRBD1. The clonotype was recovered from an adult with an advanced solid tumor such as melanoma, head and neck, liver or kidney cancer. This CDR3 reads CASSGDRTTVTGELFF. In DNA, the CDR3 is TGCGCCAGCAGTGGGGACAGGACCACGGTCACCGGGGAGCTGTTTTTT.